This is a list of T cell receptor beta chains from one sample in a study of tumor-infiltrating lymphocytes in primary liver carcinoma. MiXCR, applied by TCRdb to the multiplex PCR reads, yields one record per CDR3 protein. The sample lists fewer than 250,000 distinct CDR3 sequences; around four fifths were seen once. Sequencing input: tumor tissue from primary liver carcinoma. The receptors were sampled from a man in his forties with primary liver carcinoma and hepatitis B virus infection. The CDR3 runs from the conserved cysteine through the conserved F or W. A D gene is named only where the DNA matches it firmly. Size is omitted from some rows. Given values are once, few, many or a class for expanded clones.

>TRBV11-2|21|-|TRBJ2-6|TRBD1
CASSMGGDRGIPLSGADVLTF
TGTGCCAGCAGCATGGGGGGAGACAGGGGCATTCCTCTCTCTGGGGCCGACGTCCTGACTTTC
>TRBV20-1|12|-|TRBJ2-2|-
CSVPRYAGELFF
TGCAGTGTGCCACGGTACGCCGGGGAGCTGTTTTTT
>TRBV29-1|15|-|TRBJ2-1|-
CSVEGMRGLDNEQFF
TGCAGTGTTGAAGGGATGCGGGGGCTTGACAATGAGCAGTTCTTC
>TRBV13|14|-|TRBJ2-7|TRBD1
CVSSPWTGSYEQYF
TGTGTCAGCAGCCCGTGGACAGGGTCCTACGAGCAGTACTTC
>TRBV6-6|14|-|TRBJ2-3|TRBD2
CASSRTSPGDTQYF
TGTGCCAGCAGTCGGACTAGCCCCGGAGATACGCAGTATTTT
>TRBV12-3/TRBV12-4|18|many|TRBJ1-1|-
CASSPDSPAQWMNTEAFF
TGTGCCAGCAGCCCTGACTCACCAGCCCAGTGGATGAACACTGAAGCTTTCTTT
>TRBV5-5|16|-|TRBJ1-2|-
CTSSPHPDRTSYGYTF
TGTACCAGCAGCCCTCACCCGGACAGAACTAGTTATGGCTACACCTTC
>TRBV24-1|15|once|TRBJ2-3|-
CATSDSDGLTDTQYF
TGTGCCACCAGTGACTCCGACGGGCTCACAGATACGCAGTATTTT
>TRBV11-1|17|-|TRBJ2-7|-
CASSLGPASESYYEQYF
TGTGCCAGCAGCTTAGGACCGGCGAGTGAAAGCTACTACGAGCAGTACTTC
>TRBV12-3/TRBV12-4|13|-|TRBJ1-1|-
CANSFSGTAEAFF
TGTGCCAACAGTTTTTCAGGGACCGCTGAAGCCTTCTTT
>TRBV11-2|15|once|TRBJ2-1|-
CASSGTSSSYSEQFF
TGTGCGAGCAGCGGCACTAGCAGTAGCTATTCTGAGCAGTTCTTC
>TRBV29-1|15|-|TRBJ2-5|TRBD2
CSLRTSGGWAETQYF
TGCAGCCTTCGGACCAGCGGGGGTTGGGCAGAGACCCAGTACTTC
>TRBV29-1|15|-|TRBJ1-1|TRBD1
CSDTGGWGMNTDAFF
TGCAGCGATACAGGGGGCTGGGGGATGAACACTGATGCTTTCTTT
>TRBV6-6|19|many|TRBJ2-1|TRBD2
CASSYSLAGGSSSYNEQFF
TGTGCCAGCAGTTACTCACTAGCGGGAGGATCGAGCTCCTACAATGAGCAGTTCTTC
>TRBV2|15|-|TRBJ2-1|-
CASNEEVGNYNEQFF
TGTGCCAGCAATGAAGAGGTAGGGAACTACAATGAGCAGTTCTTC
>TRBV11-1|16|-|TRBJ2-1|-
CASSPRVADSFNEQFF
TGTGCCAGCAGCCCCCGGGTGGCGGACTCTTTCAATGAACAGTTCTTC
>TRBV24-1|14|once|TRBJ2-1|-
CATSAPVLYNEQFF
TGTGCCACCAGTGCCCCGGTCCTTTACAATGAGCAGTTCTTC
>TRBV11-2|17|-|TRBJ2-1|-
CASSLNRGGMFYDEQFF
TGTGCCAGCAGCTTAAATAGGGGCGGGATGTTCTACGATGAGCAGTTCTTC
>TRBV19|15|few|TRBJ1-5|TRBD1
CASSTQGQGSQPQHF
TGTGCCAGTAGTACCCAGGGACAGGGGAGTCAGCCCCAGCATTTT
>TRBV29-1|10|-|TRBJ1-1|-
CSVVNVEALF
TGCAGCGTGGTAAATGTTGAAGCTCTCTTT
>TRBV6-1|19|few|TRBJ2-6|-
CASRVFQGRDRSGANVLTF
TGTGCCAGCAGGGTCTTTCAGGGCAGGGACCGCTCTGGGGCCAACGTCCTGACTTTC
>TRBV29-1|12|-|TRBJ2-1|-
CSSVWGNNEHFF
TGCAGCTCGGTGTGGGGGAACAATGAGCATTTCTTC
>TRBV5-1|16|few|TRBJ2-1|TRBD2
CASSVTGTSGGNERFF
TGCGCCAGCAGCGTTACCGGGACTAGCGGCGGGAACGAGCGGTTCTTC
>TRBV4-3|13|-|TRBJ2-7|-
CANSEDLAYEQYF
TGCGCCAACAGCGAAGATCTGGCCTACGAGCAGTACTTC
>TRBV11-2|14|-|TRBJ1-4|-
CTSSLDHGGLRLFF
TGTACCAGCAGCTTAGATCATGGGGGGCTCAGGCTCTTTTTT
>TRBV29-1|16|-|TRBJ2-7|-
CSAMISGSGSPYEQYF
TGCAGCGCCATGATATCTGGGAGCGGCTCTCCCTACGAGCAGTACTTC
>TRBV4-1|16|-|TRBJ1-3|TRBD1
CANSQGGQPSGNTIYF
TGCGCCAACAGTCAAGGGGGACAGCCCTCTGGGAACACGATATATTTT
>TRBV29-1|13|-|TRBJ2-5|-
CSVEFPQREIQYF
TGCAGCGTTGAATTCCCCCAACGAGAGATCCAGTACTTC
>TRBV29-1|14|-|TRBJ1-5|-
CIAAQGNSNQLQHF
TGCATCGCTGCACAGGGTAATAGCAATCAGCTCCAGCATTTT
>TRBV6-2/TRBV6-3|11|once|TRBJ2-1|-
CASSIGFERFF
TGCGCCAGCAGCATTGGATTTGAGCGGTTCTTC
>TRBV6-1|13|-|TRBJ1-1|-
CVSSDSLNTGAFF
TGTGTCAGCAGTGACAGCTTGAACACTGGAGCTTTCTTT
>TRBV7-3|17|-|TRBJ2-1|-
CASSLIGPVGSYNEQFF
TGTGCCAGCAGCTTAATTGGCCCGGTGGGCTCCTACAATGAGCAGTTCTTC
>TRBV6-6|12|-|TRBJ2-3|-
CASSPESILQYF
TGTGCCAGCAGTCCGGAGTCCATTCTACAGTATTTT
>TRBV29-1|14|-|TRBJ2-3|TRBD1
CIVSGTVASGTQYF
TGCATCGTTTCCGGGACAGTGGCGTCAGGTACGCAGTATTTT
>TRBV12-3/TRBV12-4|14|-|TRBJ1-2|TRBD1
CASSLTGGYYGYTF
TGCGCCAGCTCACTGACAGGGGGCTATTATGGCTACACCTTC
>TRBV6-5|13|-|TRBJ1-2|-
CASRVGINYGYTF
TGTGCAAGTAGGGTCGGGATCAACTATGGCTACACCTTC
>TRBV29-1|12|-|TRBJ2-7|TRBD2
CNSLTSGHEQYF
TGCAACTCCCTGACTAGCGGCCACGAGCAGTATTTC
>TRBV10-3|13|many|TRBJ1-2|TRBD1
CAISDRQGGGYTF
TGTGCCATCAGCGATAGACAGGGTGGGGGCTACACCTTC
>TRBV11-2|14|many|TRBJ2-5|TRBD2
CASTRAGGQETQYF
TGTGCCAGCACCCGAGCGGGAGGACAAGAGACCCAGTACTTC
>TRBV11-1|19|-|TRBJ2-3|-
CVSSSGGNSVGARTDTLYF
TGTGTCAGCAGCTCTGGGGGGAACTCTGTTGGAGCCCGCACAGATACGCTGTATTTT
>TRBV29-1|12|-|TRBJ2-5|-
CSVNIGGETQYF
TGCAGCGTTAACATAGGGGGGGAGACCCAGTACTTC
>TRBV7-9|13|many|TRBJ1-5|-
CASSPGDDQPQHF
TGTGCCAGCAGCCCCGGAGACGATCAGCCCCAGCATTTT
>TRBV14|14|-|TRBJ2-1|-
CASSLNHDTSEQFF
TGTGCCAGCAGCCTAAATCACGACACCAGTGAGCAGTTCTTC
>TRBV6-1|15|once|TRBJ2-1|-
CASTPTRDSYKEQFF
TGTGCCAGTACTCCTACACGGGACTCTTACAAAGAGCAGTTCTTC
>TRBV4-2|15|-|TRBJ2-7|-
CASSQDKGRDYEQHF
TGTGCCAGCAGCCAAGATAAGGGGAGAGACTACGAGCAGCACTTC
>TRBV7-9|16|-|TRBJ2-2|-
CASSLDLQGCTGELFF
TGTGCCAGCAGCTTAGATCTTCAGGGTTGTACCGGGGAGCTGTTTTTT
>TRBV10-3|15|-|TRBJ2-7|TRBD2
CAFSEGTSCEYEQYF
TGTGCCTTCAGTGAGGGGACTAGCTGTGAATACGAGCAGTACTTC
>TRBV12-3/TRBV12-4|12|-|TRBJ1-3|-
CVSRTTGNTLYF
TGTGTCAGCAGGACGACTGGAAACACCTTATATTTT
>TRBV28|14|-|TRBJ2-7|-
CASSRPRSSYEQYF
TGTGCCAGCAGTCGCCCCAGGAGCTCTTACGAGCAGTACTTC
>TRBV29-1|14|-|TRBJ2-3|-
CSVSGTRESDMQYF
TGCAGCGTTTCCGGGACAAGGGAGTCAGATATGCAGTATTTT
>TRBV24-1|15|-|TRBJ2-2|-
CATGPIGTNSGELFF
TGTGCCACCGGTCCTATAGGGACGAACAGCGGGGAGCTGTTTTTT
>TRBV28|16|-|TRBJ2-3|TRBD1
CASSDRDSSRTDTQYF
TGTGCCAGCAGTGACCGGGACAGTTCTAGAACAGATACGCAGTATTTT
>TRBV6-6|15|medium-sized|TRBJ1-2|-
CASSRGMGTQYGYTF
TGTGCCAGCAGTCGTGGAATGGGCACTCAGTATGGCTACACCTTC
>TRBV6-1|12|-|TRBJ1-1|-
CARSGWDSEAFF
TGTGCCAGGAGTGGGTGGGACTCTGAAGCTTTCTTT